The T cell receptor (beta chain) under discussion was sequenced for a study of immune evolution from preneoplasia to lung adenocarcinoma (dated by TCRdb to the early 2020s). In terms of the full investigation: The study profiled immune contexture across lung adenocarcinoma precursors and invasive adenocarcinoma using immune gene expression, TCR sequencing and multiplex immunofluorescence. Resected precursor lesions (AAH, AIS, MIA) and invasive adenocarcinomas were compared against paired morphologically normal lung tissue. Sample size was based on specimen availability rather than a prior power calculation. The immune data were combined with whole exome sequencing and methylation data from the same cohort of nodules. The overall cohort was made up of some 49 patients with pulmonary nodules who had surgical resection. The TCR sequencing data were obtained from 51 patients. According to the study, around 99 samples were used for TCR sequencing. POLYSOLVER was used to infer class I HLA alleles from exome data, and LOHHLA was used to detect allele-specific HLA loss.

Patients underwent resection in Japan or China between the mid-2010s and the late 2010s. Two lung cancer pathologists independently reviewed H&E slides to confirm the histologic diagnosis of every case. The AllPrep DNA/RNA FFPE Kit was used to isolate DNA from FFPE tissue. CDR1 is given as SGHAT and CDR2 as FQDESV, both from the germline V gene (reference sequence). Including cysteine and phenylalanine, the CDR3 has 15 amino acids. The CDR3 DNA has 45 bases and is translated from base 1. The V end loses 1 base and the J end loses 0 bases, and a stretch of 7 bases separates them. General conclusions and limits of the study: Top T cell clone frequencies were highest in normal lung and appeared to decrease progressively from AAH through AIS, MIA and invasive adenocarcinoma. The highest clonality was observed in normal lung, whereas higher T cell density and diversity but lower clonality appeared to be present in later-stage lesions. Because all patients were from Japan and China, applicability to Western populations was uncertain. Findings were based on association rather than direct causation; larger cohorts with long-term follow-up and longitudinal biopsies were deemed needed.

The immunoSEQ hsTCRbeta Kit was used to sequence TCR beta CDR3 regions from DNA. In the source study's methods: The ImmunoSEQ Analyzer was used to analyse the TCR sequencing data. T cell clonality was defined as 1 minus Pielou's evenness computed on productive rearrangements. The inverse Simpson index, applied to productive templates, was used to measure T cell diversity. T cell density was TCR beta template counts normalized to usable DNA, estimated by amplifying and sequencing housekeeping genes. TCR metrics were compared across histologic stages using two-sided Kruskal-Wallis tests. This is the immuneACCESS table as TCRdb keeps it, with only in-frame sequences that have V and J called. A part of the clones is gone; compared with another copy, unresolved V genes explain less than half, and the rest is unexplained. Clone size and the V and J calls come from that table; the DNA yielded D and trimming. In all, the sample holds about 6,100 clones, and approximately 78% of those were seen once. The ten largest clones add up to approximately 6.1% of the sample.

Worth noting for this clone: Its antigen is not yet known. Within one base of it there is no much larger clone, and no base qualities were kept.

The sequencing input was FFPE adjacent normal lung tissue. This receptor chain uses TRBV11-1 and TRBJ1-3; TRBD1 is possibly the D segment (5 matching bases). This TCR was sampled from a donor at least 70 years old with lung adenocarcinoma. The CDR3 has the sequence CASSLDGTSGNTIYF. The DNA sequence is given as TGTGCCAGCAGCTTAGACGGGACCTCTGGAAACACCATATATTTT.